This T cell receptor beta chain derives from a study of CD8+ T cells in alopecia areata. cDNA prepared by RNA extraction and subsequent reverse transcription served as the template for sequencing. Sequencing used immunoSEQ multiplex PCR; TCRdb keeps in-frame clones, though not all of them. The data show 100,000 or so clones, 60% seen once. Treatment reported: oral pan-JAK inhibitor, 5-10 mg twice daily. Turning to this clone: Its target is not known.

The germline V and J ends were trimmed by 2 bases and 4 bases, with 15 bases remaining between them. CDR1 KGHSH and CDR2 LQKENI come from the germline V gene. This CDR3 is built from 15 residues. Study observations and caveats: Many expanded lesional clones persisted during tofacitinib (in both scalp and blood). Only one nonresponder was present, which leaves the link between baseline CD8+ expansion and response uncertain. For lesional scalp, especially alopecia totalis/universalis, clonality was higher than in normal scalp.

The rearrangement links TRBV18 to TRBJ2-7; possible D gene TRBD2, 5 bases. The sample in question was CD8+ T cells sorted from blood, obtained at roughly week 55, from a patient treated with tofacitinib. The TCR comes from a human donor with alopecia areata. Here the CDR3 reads CASSPTPRVGYEQYF. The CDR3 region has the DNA TGTGCCAGCTCACCAACACCGAGGGTGGGGTACGAGCAGTACTTC.